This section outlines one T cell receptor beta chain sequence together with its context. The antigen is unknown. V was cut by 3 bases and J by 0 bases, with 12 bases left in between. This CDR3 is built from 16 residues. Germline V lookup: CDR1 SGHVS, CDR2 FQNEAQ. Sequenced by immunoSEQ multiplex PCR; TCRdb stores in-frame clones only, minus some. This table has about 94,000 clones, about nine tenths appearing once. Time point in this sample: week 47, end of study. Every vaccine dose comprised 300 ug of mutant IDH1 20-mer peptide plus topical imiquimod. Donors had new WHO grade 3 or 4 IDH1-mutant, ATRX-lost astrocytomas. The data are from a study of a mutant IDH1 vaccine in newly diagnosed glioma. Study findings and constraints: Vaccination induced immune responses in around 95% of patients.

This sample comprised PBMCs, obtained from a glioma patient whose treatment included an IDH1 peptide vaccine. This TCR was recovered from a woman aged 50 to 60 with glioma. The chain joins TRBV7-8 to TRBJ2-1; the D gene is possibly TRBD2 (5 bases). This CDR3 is CASSFRGSSSYNEQFF. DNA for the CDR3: TGTGCCAGCAGCTTCCGGGGTTCCAGCTCCTACAATGAGCAGTTCTTC. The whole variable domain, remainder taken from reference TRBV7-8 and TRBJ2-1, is GAGVSQSPRYKVAKRGQDVALRCDPISGHVSLFWYQQALGQGPEFLTYFQNEAQLDKSGLPSDRFFAERPEGSVSTLKIQRTQQEDSAVYLCASSFRGSSSYNEQFFGPGTRLTVL.